This T cell receptor beta chain was captured by sequencing in a study of technical replicates of blood from several donors. Clones were read by immunoSEQ multiplex PCR, and TCRdb kept only the in-frame ones, dropping some. The repertoire holds more than 75,000 clones, with less than 95% as singletons. CDR3 size: 15 residues. Between the trimmed V and J ends, which lost 4 bases and 2 bases, there was a span of 15 bases. Germline-derived CDR1 and CDR2 are SGHTS and YDEGEE. This clone was found once. The receptor was isolated from a human donor in good health. The source material was T cells isolated from PBMCs. The V gene is TRBV5-8, the J gene TRBJ1-1, with D unclear. CDR3 sequence: CASSPFRGSNTEAFF. The CDR3, as DNA: TGTGCCAGCAGCCCCTTTCGAGGGAGCAACACTGAAGCTTTCTTT.